A single TCR beta chain is shown here with its context. Its antigen is unknown. The sample comes from a study of T cell responses to AZD1222 COVID-19 vaccine. Study-wide points: Only a handful of individuals given AZD1222 were seropositive at baseline.

Some clones are missing from TCRdb's copy, which holds only in-frame ones; the method was immunoSEQ multiplex PCR. The table includes fewer than 300,000 clones, approximately 95% detected once. Looked up from germline, CDR1 is SGHRS and CDR2 is YFSETQ. Trimming at V came to 3 bases and at J to 0 bases, leaving 1 base not matched to a gene. CDR3 length: 16 amino acids. This receptor was taken from an adult in good health. V usage is TRBV5-1 and J usage is TRBJ1-6, with 9 positions matching TRBD1. The starting material was peripheral blood, obtained on day 0 of AZD1222 vaccination. CDR3 in DNA: TGCGCCAGCAGCTGGGGACAGGGCTCCTATAATTCACCCCTCCACTTT. Protein sequence: CASSWGQGSYNSPLHF.